The 27 T cell receptor beta chains given below trace back to one sample, sequenced in a study of CD8 T cells in Susac syndrome. An input of roughly 0.5 to 1 ug of RNA was subjected to reverse transcription using random hexamers. TCRdb used MiXCR to reprocess the immunoSEQ multiplex PCR reads, holding one entry per CDR3 protein. The table has approximately 120,000 distinct CDR3 sequences, under 95% seen once. The material sequenced was CD8+ T cells from PBMCs. These receptors originate from a human donor with multiple sclerosis.

The chain combines TRBV20-1 with TRBJ1-6; D is undetermined. CDR1 is DFQATT and CDR2 is SNEGSKA in the germline V gene (reference sequence). Trimming cost V 5 bases and J 10 bases, with 3 bases left between them. CDR3 length: 9 residues. CDR3 region: CSAESPLHF. Here the CDR3 DNA reads TGCAGTGCTGAATCACCCCTCCACTTT.

The V call is TRBV4-1, the J call TRBJ2-2; 9 nucleotides align to TRBD1. Germline CDR1 and CDR2: MGHRA and YSYEKL. Losses at the gene ends were 4 bases for V and 5 bases for J; bases not matched to a gene: 8. This CDR3 is 16 amino acids long. The CDR3 DNA is TGCGCCAGCAGCCGGGGGGGACAGGGTGGGACCGGGGAGCTGTTTTTT. As protein: CASSRGGQGGTGELFF.

The chain is built from TRBV4-2 and TRBJ1-1, with D possibly matching TRBD1 (5 bases). The CDR3 totals 15 residues. V was cut by 0 bases and J by 5 bases, with 13 bases left in between. Germline lookup yields CDR1 LGHNA and CDR2 YNFKEQ. CDR3 in amino acids: CASSQDFQGGTEAFF. The CDR3 DNA sequence: TGTGCCAGCAGCCAAGATTTCCAGGGAGGGACTGAAGCTTTCTTT.

The J gene is TRBJ2-2, the V gene TRBV7-9, with 9 positions matching TRBD1. V trimming: 4 bases; J trimming: 4 bases; junction bases outside the gene matches: 4. Germline V gene data show CDR1 as SEHNR and CDR2 as FQNEAQ (reference sequence). This CDR3 comprises 15 residues. CDR3 sequence: CASSYRDRATGELFF. The CDR3 DNA is TGTGCCAGCAGCTACCGGGACAGGGCCACCGGGGAGCTGTTTTTT.

The genes are TRBV5-4 and TRBJ2-1, with 8 bases aligning to TRBD1. Losses at the gene ends were 7 bases for V and 0 bases for J; bases not matched to a gene: 3. The CDR3 runs 14 residues. Germline V gene data show CDR1 as SGHNT and CDR2 as YYREEE (reference sequence). CDR3 DNA: TGTGCCAGCGGGACAGGAAACTCCTACAATGAGCAGTTCTTC. Translation gives CASGTGNSYNEQFF. Filled out from reference TRBV5-4 and TRBJ2-1, the complete variable domain reads ETGVTQSPTHLIKTRGQQVTLRCSSQSGHNTVSWYQQALGQGPQFIFQYYREEENGRGNFPPRFSGLQFPNYSSELNVNALELDDSALYLCASGTGNSYNEQFFGPGTRLTVL.

The rearrangement links TRBV9 to TRBJ2-7, with D possibly TRBD1 on 5 matching bases. The CDR3 covers 13 residues. The V and J ends lost 6 bases and 3 bases respectively, with 13 bases between them. CDR1 SGDLS and CDR2 YYNGEE come from the germline V gene. The CDR3 DNA is TGTGCCAGCACTCTAGGGGATGACTACGAGCAGTACTTC. This sequence encodes CASTLGDDYEQYF.

The chain couples TRBV9 to TRBJ2-7; D call uncertain. Germline CDR1 SGDLS, CDR2 YYNGEE. The CDR3 runs 14 residues. Trimming removed 4 bases at V and 4 bases at J, with 15 bases between. The CDR3 region is CASSLTSVGYEQYF. CDR3 nucleotides: TGTGCCAGCAGCTTGACCTCGGTGGGGTACGAGCAGTACTTC.

Only one count was recorded for this clonotype. This chain uses TRBV19 with TRBJ2-1; TRBD1 is a possible D gene (6 bases). Germline V gene sequence: CDR1 LNHDA, CDR2 SQIVND (reference sequence). V lost 7 bases to trimming and J lost 4 bases, with 11 bases between them. The CDR3 has 13 residues. CDR3 region: CASMDSLYNEQFF. The CDR3 DNA is TGTGCCAGTATGGACAGCCTATACAATGAGCAGTTCTTC.

The genes are TRBV19 and TRBJ1-1, with D tentatively TRBD1 (5 bases). The CDR3 loop spans 12 amino acids. Germline loops: CDR1 LNHDA, CDR2 SQIVND (reference sequence). V was clipped by 7 bases and J by 4 bases, with 10 bases between them. CDR3 residues: CASKEGATEAFF. CDR3 sequence (DNA): TGTGCCAGTAAGGAAGGGGCCACTGAAGCTTTCTTT.

The chain uses TRBV2 and TRBJ2-3; 10 nucleotides match TRBD2. Germline CDR1 is SNHLY and CDR2 is FYNNEI. The CDR3 is made up of 16 amino acids. Trimming took 2 bases from V and 6 from J; bases not matched to a gene: 8. The CDR3 DNA follows: TGTGCCAGCAGTGAACCCCCAGCGGGAGGGCCGGATACGCAGTATTTT. Translating it yields CASSEPPAGGPDTQYF.

V gene TRBV7-9 combines with J gene TRBJ2-1; TRBD2 agrees at 9 bases. Germline assignment: CDR1 SEHNR and CDR2 FQNEAQ (reference sequence). This CDR3 contains 13 residues. The CDR3 nucleotides read TGTGCGGGAAGGGTAGCGGGAGCCAATGAGCAGTTCTTC. Translated, it gives CAGRVAGANEQFF.

The chain joins TRBV6-6 to TRBJ2-7; D unclear. Germline V lookup: CDR1 MNHNY, CDR2 SVGAGI (reference sequence). Deletions cut 0 bases from V and 6 bases from J, with 6 bases between. CDR3 length equals 12 residues. The DNA of the CDR3 is TGTGCCAGCAGTTACTCCGGCGGCGAGCAGTACTTC. The encoded protein is CASSYSGGEQYF.

CDR3 residues: CASSFNYGYTF. CDR3 bases: TGTGCCAGCAGCTTTAACTATGGCTACACCTTC. The chain couples TRBV5-4 to TRBJ1-2; the D is unclear. CDR3 size: 11 residues. V lost 2 bases, J lost 1 base, and 0 bases lay in between. Germline loops: CDR1 SGHNT, CDR2 YYREEE (reference sequence).

The chain is built from TRBV27 and TRBJ2-7; no clear D gene. V gave up 6 bases and J gave up 5 bases, with 11 bases separating them. There are 12 residues in the CDR3. CDR1 and CDR2 from the germline V gene are MNHEY and SMNVEV (reference sequence). CDR3 loop: CASRDGPHEQYF. The CDR3 DNA reads as TGTGCCAGCAGGGACGGACCCCACGAGCAGTACTTC.

This clonotype occurred a few times. This chain connects TRBV19 to TRBJ2-2; D perhaps matches TRBD2 (6 bases). V lost 7 bases and J lost 1, with 13 bases in between. The CDR3 totals 15 residues. Germline V lookup: CDR1 LNHDA, CDR2 SQIVND (reference sequence). CDR3 amino acids: CASNLGTLNTGELFF. The CDR3 DNA follows: TGTGCCAGTAACCTCGGGACTTTGAACACCGGGGAGCTGTTTTTT.

The chain combines TRBV29-1 with TRBJ2-7; D tentatively reads TRBD1 or TRBD2 (5 bases each). Germline-derived CDR1 and CDR2 are SQVTM and ANQGSEA. Trimming cost V 7 bases and J 6 bases, with 22 bases left between them. This CDR3 spans 14 amino acids. This chain's CDR3 is CSARTGRGSAEQYF. CDR3 nucleotide sequence: TGCAGCGCCCGAACGGGGCGCGGATCTGCCGAGCAGTACTTC.

The chain recombines TRBV18 with TRBJ1-1; no clear D. Germline V gene sequence: CDR1 KGHSH, CDR2 LQKENI. CDR3 size: 11 residues. V was trimmed by 5 bases and J by 7 bases, leaving 8 bases between them. The CDR3 nucleotides read TGTGCCAGCTCAGGAGCCTATGAAGCTTTCTTT. Translation gives CASSGAYEAFF.

The V call is TRBV7-9, the J call TRBJ2-5, with 7 bases aligning to TRBD2. V lost 2 bases, J lost 4 bases, and 1 base stayed unmatched. Germline CDR1 SEHNR, CDR2 FQNEAQ (reference sequence). The CDR3 has 13 residues. CDR3 amino acids: CASSLWGGETQYF. In nucleotides, the CDR3 is TGTGCCAGCAGCTTATGGGGGGGAGAGACCCAGTACTTC.

The chain links TRBV6-1 to TRBJ2-1; TRBD2 is a possible D gene (6 bases). V lost 4 bases to trimming and J lost 3 bases, with 13 bases between them. The CDR3 has 15 amino acids. Germline V lookup: CDR1 MNHNS, CDR2 SASEGT. For the CDR3, the DNA is TGTGCCAGCAGTGGCCATAGCGGAGACTACAATGAGCAGTTCTTC. Encoded protein: CASSGHSGDYNEQFF.

J is TRBJ2-7 and V is TRBV6-1; D is undetermined. CDR1 is MNHNS and CDR2 is SASEGT in the germline V gene. Trimming pared 4 bases from V and 9 bases from J, leaving 10 bases between. CDR3 length equals 11 residues. The CDR3 nucleotides read TGTGCCAGCAGTGGACGGACGTGGCAGTACTTC. Residues: CASSGRTWQYF.

The rearrangement uses TRBV19 and TRBJ2-2, with D tentatively TRBD2 (6 bases). Per germline, CDR1 LNHDA and CDR2 SQIVND (reference sequence). Trimming removed 5 bases from V and 5 bases from J, with 12 bases in between. The CDR3 consists of 14 residues. The CDR3 coding sequence is TGTGCCAGTAGTTTTCTCCGGGGGACCGGGGAGCTGTTTTTT. Encoded protein: CASSFLRGTGELFF.

The V and J genes are TRBV28 and TRBJ2-1; TRBD1 might be the D (5 bases). This CDR3 spans 15 amino acids. Germline CDR1 is MDHEN and CDR2 is SYDVKM. V was cut by 7 bases and J by 6 bases, with 19 bases left in between. CDR3 region: CASTLTVQRGNEQFF. CDR3 nucleotide sequence: TGTGCCAGCACCTTGACAGTTCAGAGAGGCAATGAGCAGTTCTTC.

The CDR3 spells CASSQTESAQETQYF. The DNA of the CDR3 is TGCGCCAGCAGCCAAACTGAGAGCGCTCAAGAGACCCAGTACTTC. The chain is built from TRBV4-1 and TRBJ2-5; D call uncertain. The V end lost 2 bases, the J end lost 2 bases, and 12 bases lay between the germline ends. Germline V gene sequence: CDR1 MGHRA, CDR2 YSYEKL. The CDR3 has 15 residues.

The V gene is TRBV3-1, the J gene TRBJ2-1; a possible D gene is TRBD2 (5 bases). The germline V gene has CDR1 LGHDT and CDR2 YNNKEL (reference sequence). V lost 2 bases to trimming and J lost 0 bases, with 8 bases between them. The CDR3 covers 15 residues. Written as DNA, the CDR3 is TGTGCCAGCAGCCAATTTGAGGGCTCCTACAATGAGCAGTTCTTC. Translating gives CASSQFEGSYNEQFF.

The genes are TRBV29-1 and TRBJ2-3; no clear D. The V end was cut by 0 bases, the J end by 3 bases, with 4 bases between. Germline CDR1 is SQVTM and CDR2 is ANQGSEA. The CDR3 consists of 12 residues. The CDR3 DNA sequence: TGCAGCGTTGAAGAGGGAACAGATACGCAGTATTTT. Amino acid sequence: CSVEEGTDTQYF.

This clonotype occurred once. The chain carries TRBV7-2 and TRBJ1-4; D not certain. The CDR3 loop spans 14 amino acids. Germline CDR1 is SGHTA and CDR2 is FQGNSA. V lost 2 bases and J 8 bases, leaving 12 bases between the germline ends. The CDR3 loop reads CASSLLSAREKLFF. DNA of the CDR3: TGTGCCAGCAGCTTATTGTCAGCTAGGGAAAAACTGTTTTTT.

The V gene is TRBV4-3, the J gene TRBJ2-2; TRBD1 or TRBD2 may be the D gene (7 bases each). The V gene lost 4 bases and the J gene lost 3 bases, with 12 bases spanning the gap. The germline gives CDR1 LGHNA, CDR2 YSLEER. This CDR3 spans 15 amino acids. The CDR3 DNA reads as TGCGCCAGCAGCCTCCAGGGGGGGGACACCGGGGAGCTGTTTTTT. This encodes CASSLQGGDTGELFF.